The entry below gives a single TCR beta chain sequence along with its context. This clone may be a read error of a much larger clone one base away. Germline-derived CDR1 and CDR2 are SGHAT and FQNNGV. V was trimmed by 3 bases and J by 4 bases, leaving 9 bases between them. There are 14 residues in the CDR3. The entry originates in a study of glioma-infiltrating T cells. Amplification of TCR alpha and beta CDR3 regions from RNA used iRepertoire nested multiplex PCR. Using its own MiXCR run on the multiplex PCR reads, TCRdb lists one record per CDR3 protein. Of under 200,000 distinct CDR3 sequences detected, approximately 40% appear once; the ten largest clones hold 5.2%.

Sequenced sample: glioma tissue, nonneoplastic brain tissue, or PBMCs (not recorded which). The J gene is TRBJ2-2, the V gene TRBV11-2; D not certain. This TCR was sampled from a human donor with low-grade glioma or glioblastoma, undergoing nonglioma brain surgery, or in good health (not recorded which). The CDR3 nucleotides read TGTGCCAGCAGCTTGAGGTGGTGCACCGGGGAGCTGTTTTTT. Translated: CASSLRWCTGELFF.